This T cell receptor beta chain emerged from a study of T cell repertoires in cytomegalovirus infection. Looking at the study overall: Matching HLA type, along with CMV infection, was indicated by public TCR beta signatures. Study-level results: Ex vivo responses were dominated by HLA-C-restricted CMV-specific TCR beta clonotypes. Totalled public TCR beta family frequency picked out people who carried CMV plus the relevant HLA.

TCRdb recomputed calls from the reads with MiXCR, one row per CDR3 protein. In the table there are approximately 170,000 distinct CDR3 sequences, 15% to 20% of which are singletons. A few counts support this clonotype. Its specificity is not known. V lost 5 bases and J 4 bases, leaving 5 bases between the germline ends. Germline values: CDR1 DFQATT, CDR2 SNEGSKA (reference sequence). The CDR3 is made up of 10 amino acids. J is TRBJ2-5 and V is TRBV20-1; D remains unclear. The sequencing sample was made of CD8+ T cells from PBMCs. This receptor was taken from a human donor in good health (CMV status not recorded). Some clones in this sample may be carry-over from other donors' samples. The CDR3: CSAGSETQYF. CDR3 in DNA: TGCAGTGCTGGGTCAGAGACCCAGTACTTC.